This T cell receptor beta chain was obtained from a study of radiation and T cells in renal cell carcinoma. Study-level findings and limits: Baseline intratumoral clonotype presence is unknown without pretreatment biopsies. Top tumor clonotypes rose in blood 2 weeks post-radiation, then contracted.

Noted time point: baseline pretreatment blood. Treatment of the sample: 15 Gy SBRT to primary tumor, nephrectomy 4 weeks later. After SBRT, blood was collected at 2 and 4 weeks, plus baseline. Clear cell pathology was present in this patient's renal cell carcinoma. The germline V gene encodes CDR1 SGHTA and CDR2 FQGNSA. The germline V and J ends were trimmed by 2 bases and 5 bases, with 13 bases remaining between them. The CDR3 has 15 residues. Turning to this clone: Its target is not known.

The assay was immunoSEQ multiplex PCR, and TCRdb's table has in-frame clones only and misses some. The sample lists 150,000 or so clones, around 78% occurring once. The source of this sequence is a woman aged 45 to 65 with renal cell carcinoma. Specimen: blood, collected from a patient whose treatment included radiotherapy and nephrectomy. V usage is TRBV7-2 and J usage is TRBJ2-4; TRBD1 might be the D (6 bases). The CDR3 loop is CASSLMSWGQNIQYF. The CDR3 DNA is TGTGCCAGCAGCTTAATGAGTTGGGGGCAAAACATTCAGTACTTC.